Each of the 12 T cell receptor beta chains below was sequenced from the same sample in a study of control samples from healthy donors and cancer patients. Sequencing was performed with immunoSEQ multiplex PCR; in TCRdb, only in-frame clones are kept and a portion is missing. This table holds under 55,000 clones, around 90% found once. Sequencing used PBMCs. The source of these receptors is a woman in her forties with head and neck cancer.

The chain joins TRBV28 to TRBJ1-2, with 7 bases lining up with TRBD1. Germline CDR1 and CDR2: MDHEN and SYDVKM. The CDR3 consists of 13 residues. With V trimmed by 10 bases and J by 6 bases, 11 bases remained unmatched. This CDR3 is CATQHRGPNGYTF. The CDR3 DNA reads as TGTGCCACTCAACACAGGGGCCCAAATGGCTACACCTTC.

The chain links TRBV18 to TRBJ1-5; possible D gene TRBD1, 6 bases. This CDR3 contains 15 residues. V lost 0 bases and J 3 bases, leaving 9 bases between the germline ends. Germline lookup yields CDR1 KGHSH and CDR2 LQKENI. CDR3 sequence reads: CASSPPGGDNQPQHF. The CDR3 DNA reads as TGTGCCAGCTCACCACCTGGGGGCGACAATCAGCCCCAGCATTTT.

This sequence joins TRBV11-1 and TRBJ1-2, with D unresolved. V lost 0 bases to trimming and J lost 6 bases, with 14 bases between them. The germline V gene has CDR1 SGHAT and CDR2 FQDESV (reference sequence). The CDR3 totals 15 residues. The CDR3 protein is CASSLAGGERHGYTF. The CDR3 region has the DNA TGTGCCAGCAGCTTAGCGGGCGGGGAGCGCCATGGCTACACCTTC.

The genes are TRBV29-1 and TRBJ2-1; D gene uncertain. Trimming stripped 0 bases from V and 4 bases from J, with 4 bases between. This CDR3 has 12 amino acids. Germline CDR1 is SQVTM and CDR2 is ANQGSEA. The CDR3 region is CSVEDLYNEQFF. CDR3 DNA: TGCAGCGTTGAAGATCTTTACAATGAGCAGTTCTTC.

The chain links TRBV19 to TRBJ1-1, with D unclear. From germline, CDR1 is LNHDA and CDR2 SQIVND (reference sequence). Trimming cost V 3 bases and J 4 bases, with 12 bases left between them. The CDR3 is 14 residues long. The CDR3: CASSISGRRTEAFF. CDR3 DNA sequence: TGTGCCAGTAGTATCTCGGGCCGGCGCACTGAAGCTTTCTTT.

The gene calls are TRBV19 and TRBJ2-1, with TRBD2 identical over 9 bases. V dropped 3 bases and J dropped 5; count of bases not matched to a gene: 8. CDR3 size: 16 residues. Germline V gene lookup returns CDR1 LNHDA and CDR2 SQIVND (reference sequence). The chain's CDR3 is CASSILAGDLNNEQFF. The CDR3 DNA sequence: TGTGCCAGTAGTATTTTAGCGGGAGACCTGAACAATGAGCAGTTCTTC.

V gene TRBV19 combines with J gene TRBJ1-2, with a weak D call TRBD1 (6 bases). Germline V gene lookup returns CDR1 LNHDA and CDR2 SQIVND (reference sequence). This CDR3 spans 16 amino acids. V lost 2 bases and J lost 3, with 16 bases in between. As DNA, the CDR3 is TGTGCCAGTAGTATACCTCTAGGGGGGGGCGACTATGGCTACACCTTC. It yields the protein CASSIPLGGGDYGYTF.

A word on this clone: The same CDR3 also results from other DNA sequences found in this sample. CDR3 region: CASSLVGETQYF. CDR3 nucleotide sequence: TGCGCCAGCAGCTTGGTGGGGGAGACCCAGTACTTC. V and J are TRBV5-1 and TRBJ2-5, with D uncertain. Germline V gene sequence: CDR1 SGHRS, CDR2 YFSETQ. The CDR3 length is 12 residues. The V and J ends lost 0 bases and 5 bases respectively, with 5 bases between them. Full variable domain (remainder filled in from reference TRBV5-1 and TRBJ2-5): KAGVTQTPRYLIKTRGQQVTLSCSPISGHRSVSWYQQTPGQGLQFLFEYFSETQRNKGNFPGRFSGRQFSNSRSEMNVSTLELGDSALYLCASSLVGETQYFGPGTRLLVL.

This clone was found a few times. This chain uses TRBV6-6 with TRBJ1-5; D is unresolved. V was pared by 6 bases and J by 2 bases, with 8 bases between. Germline CDR1 and CDR2: MNHNY and SVGAGI (reference sequence). This CDR3 is built from 13 residues. In nucleotides, the CDR3 is TGTGCCAGCAGCTCCGGCGGCAATCAGCCCCAGCATTTT. It translates to CASSSGGNQPQHF.

A single count supports this clone. The chain combines TRBV24-1 with TRBJ2-4, with D possibly TRBD2 on 5 matching bases. With 6 bases removed from V and 4 bases from J, the gap between germline ends came to 12 bases. Germline values: CDR1 KGHDR, CDR2 SFDVKD. The CDR3 loop spans 14 amino acids. The CDR3 protein is CATSRGSVKNIQYF. CDR3 DNA sequence: TGTGCCACCAGTCGAGGGTCAGTTAAAAACATTCAGTACTTC.

The chain couples TRBV5-1 to TRBJ2-3; D is unclear. The CDR3 extends over 16 amino acids. V was clipped by 0 bases and J by 0 bases, with 11 bases between them. The germline CDR1 and CDR2 sequences are SGHRS and YFSETQ. The CDR3 nucleotides are TGCGCCAGCAGCTTGGCCCTCGCGTCTAGCACAGATACGCAGTATTTT. Encoded protein: CASSLALASSTDTQYF.

This sequence joins TRBV19 and TRBJ2-7; tentative D call: TRBD2 (5 bases). This CDR3 is built from 12 residues. V lost 1 base, J lost 4 bases, and 5 bases lay in between. Germline values: CDR1 LNHDA, CDR2 SQIVND (reference sequence). CDR3 sequence reads: CASSIGGYEQYF. The CDR3 DNA reads TGTGCCAGTAGTATAGGAGGGTACGAGCAGTACTTC.